Each of the 30 T cell receptor beta chains below was sequenced from the same sample in a study of shared clonotypes between healthy human individuals. Data came from immunoSEQ multiplex PCR; TCRdb stores just in-frame clones and leaves some out. The sample shows over a million clones, roughly 97% of them seen only once. Sequencing was performed on naive CD4+ T cells sorted from blood. Subset denoted: CD45RA+ positively selected. These receptors were obtained from a man aged 25 to 40 in good health.

This clone was recorded only once. The gene calls are TRBV28 and TRBJ2-2; a weak D match, TRBD1 (7 bases). CDR3 length: 13 amino acids. V was shortened by 7 bases and J by 7 bases, with 13 bases between the two germline ends. The germline V gene has CDR1 MDHEN and CDR2 SYDVKM. For the CDR3, the DNA is TGTGCCAGCACTGGAGGGGGCTACGGGGAGCTGTTTTTT. It yields the protein CASTGGGYGELFF.

The rearrangement joins TRBV7-9 to TRBJ2-7, with a tentative D call TRBD1 (6 bases). Germline V gene sequence: CDR1 SEHNR, CDR2 FQNEAQ (reference sequence). Trimming removed 4 bases at V and 4 bases at J, with 17 bases between. This CDR3 spans 15 amino acids. The CDR3 reads CASSSGQYRGYEQYF. The CDR3 DNA is TGTGCCAGCAGCTCAGGACAGTATAGAGGGTACGAGCAGTACTTC.

The V and J genes are TRBV7-6 and TRBJ2-2, with unresolved D. V was shortened by 2 bases and J by 3 bases, with 10 bases between the two germline ends. From germline, CDR1 is SGHVS and CDR2 FNYEAQ. The CDR3 loop spans 15 amino acids. The CDR3 reads CASSLFSTDTGELFF. As DNA, the CDR3 is TGTGCCAGCAGCTTATTCTCTACGGACACCGGGGAGCTGTTTTTT.

The chain carries TRBV15 and TRBJ2-1, with D maybe TRBD2 (6 bases). CDR3 length: 18 amino acids. Germline V gives CDR1 LNHNV, CDR2 YYDKDF (reference sequence). V lost 2 bases to trimming and J lost 6 bases, with 23 bases between them. The CDR3 loop reads CATSRPLGRASVGNEQFF. The CDR3 nucleotides read TGTGCCACCAGCAGACCCCTTGGCCGCGCTAGCGTGGGCAATGAGCAGTTCTTC.

The chain employs TRBV4-3 and TRBJ2-1, with TRBD2 matching over 12 bases. Germline CDR1 and CDR2: LGHNA and YSLEER. The ends lost 1 base at V and 6 bases at J; junction bases unmatched: 7. The CDR3 is 17 residues long. CDR3 bases: TGCGCCAGCAGCCAAGGGACTAGCGGGACGGGGTCCAATGAGCAGTTCTTC. Amino acids: CASSQGTSGTGSNEQFF.

This chain connects TRBV19 to TRBJ2-3; D possibly corresponds to TRBD2 (6 bases). Per the germline V gene, CDR1 is LNHDA and CDR2 is SQIVND (reference sequence). The CDR3 covers 15 residues. Trimming took 3 bases from V and 2 from J, leaving 12 bases between them. CDR3 coding DNA: TGTGCCAGTAGTATTTCTAGCGTCTACACAGATACGCAGTATTTT. Its protein product is CASSISSVYTDTQYF.

The chain is built from TRBV19 and TRBJ1-5; TRBD1 is a possible D gene (5 bases). Germline values: CDR1 LNHDA, CDR2 SQIVND (reference sequence). This CDR3 spans 15 amino acids. Trimming shortened V by 4 bases and J by 1 base, and 11 bases separated the two germline ends. CDR3 coding DNA: TGTGCCAGTAGTACTCAGGGCAGAAGCAATCAGCCCCAGCATTTT. Translating it yields CASSTQGRSNQPQHF.

The chain has TRBV18 and TRBJ1-3; D gene uncertain. The CDR3 extends over 17 amino acids. Germline V CDR1 and CDR2: KGHSH, LQKENI. Deletions cut 3 bases from V and 0 bases from J, with 15 bases between. DNA of the CDR3: TGTGCCAGCTCACCTCTCGCGCAATTCAACTCTGGAAACACCATATATTTT. It is translated as CASSPLAQFNSGNTIYF.

The V and J genes are TRBV28 and TRBJ2-5, with 12 bases matching TRBD2. V lost 5 bases, J lost 1 base, and 5 bases stayed unmatched. CDR3 length: 16 residues. Germline loops: CDR1 MDHEN, CDR2 SYDVKM. The chain's CDR3 is CASSTRTSGTQETQYF. CDR3 coding DNA: TGTGCCAGCAGTACTCGGACTAGCGGGACCCAAGAGACCCAGTACTTC.

This chain uses TRBV5-6 with TRBJ2-5, with D perhaps TRBD1 (5 bases). Germline CDR1 is SGHDT and CDR2 is YYEEEE. The CDR3 covers 13 residues. The ends were cut back, 0 bases at V and 5 bases at J, with 8 bases in the middle. CDR3 sequence (DNA): TGTGCCAGCAGCTTGGTCTCAGGGGAGACCCAGTACTTC. Amino acid sequence: CASSLVSGETQYF.

V gene TRBV5-4 combines with J gene TRBJ2-1; possibly TRBD2 for D (6 bases). Germline assignment: CDR1 SGHNT and CDR2 YYREEE (reference sequence). Trimming left V 5 bases short and J 1 base short, with 10 bases between. The CDR3 has 14 amino acids. Here the CDR3 reads CASSGRESYNEQFF. The DNA of the CDR3 is TGTGCCAGCAGTGGTCGGGAGTCCTACAATGAGCAGTTCTTC.

Worth noting for this clone: The same CDR3 is also encoded by other DNA sequences in this sample. The gene calls are TRBV18 and TRBJ2-7; TRBD1 aligns across 8 bases. This CDR3 contains 13 residues. After removal of 4 bases from V and 3 bases from J, the junction contained 2 bases not matched to a gene. Germline assignment: CDR1 KGHSH and CDR2 LQKENI. The CDR3 DNA reads as TGTGCCAGCTCACTAGGACAGGGCTACGAGCAGTACTTC. This translates into CASSLGQGYEQYF.

The chain recombines TRBV10-3 with TRBJ2-7; 9 positions match TRBD2. Germline trimming cut 3 bases from V and 1 base from J; bases unmatched to any gene: 4. This CDR3 is 15 amino acids long. CDR1 is ENHRY, CDR2 SYGVKD, per germline. As DNA, the CDR3 is TGTGCCATCAGTGACGGCGGGAGGGAGTCCTACGAGCAGTACTTC. Residues: CAISDGGRESYEQYF.

The genes are TRBV28 and TRBJ2-3; D gene unclear. V was pared by 3 bases and J by 0 bases, with 10 bases between. This CDR3 spans 15 amino acids. Germline CDR1 reads MDHEN; CDR2 reads SYDVKM. The CDR3 bases are TGTGCCAGCAGTTTGCAGACAAGGAGCACAGATACGCAGTATTTT. It yields the protein CASSLQTRSTDTQYF.

This clone was seen only once. The rearrangement joins TRBV7-6 to TRBJ1-5, with 11 bases identical to TRBD1. V lost 2 bases and J lost 5; bases outside the gene matches: 8. The CDR3 is 17 amino acids. The germline gives CDR1 SGHVS, CDR2 FNYEAQ. The DNA of the CDR3 is TGTGCCAGCAGCTTATGGCCGCCGGGACAGGGGGATCAGCCCCAGCATTTT. Translating it yields CASSLWPPGQGDQPQHF.

The J gene is TRBJ2-1, the V gene TRBV7-2; no definite D call. Germline loops: CDR1 SGHTA, CDR2 FQGNSA. There are 13 residues in the CDR3. V shed 0 bases and J shed 7 bases, with 7 bases lying between them. CDR3 loop: CASSLARTNEQFF. As DNA, the CDR3 is TGTGCCAGCAGCTTAGCCCGGACGAATGAGCAGTTCTTC.

The V gene is TRBV27, the J gene TRBJ2-1; 11 positions match TRBD2. V lost 6 bases and J lost 3; bases outside the gene matches: 7. Germline V gene sequence: CDR1 MNHEY, CDR2 SMNVEV (reference sequence). CDR3 length: 16 amino acids. CDR3 sequence reads: CASRRLAGNVYNEQFF. For the CDR3, the DNA is TGTGCCAGCAGGCGACTAGCGGGAAACGTCTACAATGAGCAGTTCTTC.

This clone was recorded only once. J is TRBJ2-2 and V is TRBV11-2, with 8 bases aligning to TRBD1. Germline assignment: CDR1 SGHAT and CDR2 FQNNGV. This CDR3 has 15 amino acids. V shed 5 bases and J 4 bases; nucleotides not matched to a gene: 6. The CDR3 loop is CASSPPTGGTGELFF. CDR3 nucleotide sequence: TGTGCCAGCAGCCCCCCCACAGGGGGCACCGGGGAGCTGTTTTTT.

The chain has TRBV11-2 and TRBJ1-1, with TRBD1 matching 9 bases. V shed 2 bases, J shed 5 bases, and the junction held 6 bases outside the gene matches. This CDR3 is built from 15 residues. Germline V gives CDR1 SGHAT, CDR2 FQNNGV. The CDR3 reads CASSLPTGGRTEAFF. The CDR3 region has the DNA TGTGCCAGCAGCTTACCCACAGGGGGCCGAACTGAAGCTTTCTTT. The whole variable domain, filled in from reference TRBV11-2 and TRBJ1-1, reads EAGVAQSPRYKIIEKRQSVAFWCNPISGHATLYWYQQILGQGPKLLIQFQNNGVVDDSQLPKDRFSAERLKGVDSTLKIQPAKLEDSAVYLCASSLPTGGRTEAFFGQGTRLTVV.

V and J are TRBV7-9 and TRBJ1-1; 11 bases map to TRBD1. The V segment lost 4 bases and the J segment 7 bases; nucleotides outside the gene matches: 11. The CDR3 consists of 16 residues. CDR1 and CDR2 from the germline V gene are SEHNR and FQNEAQ (reference sequence). CDR3 residues: CASSSKDGQGASEAFF. CDR3 bases: TGTGCCAGCAGCTCAAAGGATGGACAGGGGGCTAGTGAAGCTTTCTTT.

CDR3 in DNA: TGCGCCAGCAGCCAAGACAGTCTCCCTCAGCCCCAGCATTTT. Protein sequence: CASSQDSLPQPQHF. V gene TRBV4-1 combines with J gene TRBJ1-5, with D unclear. Germline V gives CDR1 MGHRA, CDR2 YSYEKL. V lost 0 bases and J lost 6, with 9 bases in between. This CDR3 has 14 residues.

This clone was detected a few times. The J gene is TRBJ1-5, the V gene TRBV6-6, with D tentatively TRBD1 (5 bases). The CDR3 spans 11 residues. V was cut by 5 bases and J by 6 bases, with 5 bases left in between. Germline values: CDR1 MNHNY, CDR2 SVGAGI (reference sequence). CDR3 in amino acids: CASSTGQPQHF. The CDR3 DNA reads as TGTGCCAGCAGTACAGGTCAGCCCCAGCATTTT.

The V call is TRBV5-4, the J call TRBJ2-5, with D possibly matching TRBD2 (6 bases). Germline V gene data show CDR1 as SGHNT and CDR2 as YYREEE (reference sequence). The CDR3 loop spans 15 amino acids. Trimming cost V 4 bases and J 1 base, with 14 bases left between them. This CDR3 is CASSPGGTVQETQYF. The DNA of the CDR3 is TGTGCCAGCAGCCCGGGCGGGACGGTCCAAGAGACCCAGTACTTC.

This sequence joins TRBV27 and TRBJ2-1; 10 bases map to TRBD2. CDR3 length: 17 amino acids. Losses at the gene ends were 5 bases for V and 7 bases for J; bases not matched to a gene: 14. Looked up from germline, CDR1 is MNHEY and CDR2 is SMNVEV (reference sequence). This CDR3 reads CASSPRRLAGVGNEQFF. The CDR3 region has the DNA TGTGCCAGCAGTCCACGAAGACTAGCGGGCGTGGGGAATGAGCAGTTCTTC.

The chain uses TRBV15 and TRBJ2-2, with TRBD1 matching over 8 bases. The CDR3 is made up of 13 amino acids. V lost 5 bases, J lost 10 bases, and 6 bases stayed unmatched. CDR1 and CDR2 (germline): LNHNV, YYDKDF (reference sequence). In DNA, the CDR3 is TGTGCCACCAGCGTCCGACAGGGGATGGAGCTGTTTTTT. Translated: CATSVRQGMELFF.

This rearrangement joins TRBV6-1 to TRBJ2-7, with D uncertain. V shed 6 bases and J shed 7 bases, with 10 bases lying between them. CDR1 is MNHNS, CDR2 SASEGT, per germline. This CDR3 is 11 amino acids long. The CDR3 loop is CASRGTREQYF. For the CDR3, the DNA is TGTGCCAGCAGGGGTACTCGGGAGCAGTACTTC.

This chain connects TRBV6-5 to TRBJ1-4, with TRBD1 matching over 9 bases. The CDR3 extends over 14 amino acids. The junction had 5 bases not matched to a gene; V was cut back by 6 bases and J by 6 bases. Germline-derived CDR1 and CDR2 are MNHEY and SVGAGI. The CDR3: CASRQDRGYEKLFF. The CDR3 DNA reads TGTGCCAGCAGACAAGACAGGGGGTATGAAAAACTGTTTTTT.

The gene calls are TRBV10-2 and TRBJ2-1; 13 bases match TRBD2. Germline V gene sequence: CDR1 WSHSY, CDR2 SAAADI. With V trimmed by 3 bases and J by 6 bases, 14 bases remained unmatched. This CDR3 has 19 residues. CDR3 bases: TGCGCCAGCAGTGATTTCGGACTAGCGGGAGTTCGATGGCCCAATGAGCAGTTCTTC. Translating it yields CASSDFGLAGVRWPNEQFF.

J is TRBJ1-3 and V is TRBV19, with D uncertain. The CDR3 spans 13 residues. V shed 10 bases and J shed 0 bases, with 10 bases lying between them. CDR1 is LNHDA and CDR2 is SQIVND in the germline V gene (reference sequence). This chain's CDR3 is CAIESSSGNTIYF. CDR3 bases: TGTGCCATCGAGAGTAGCTCTGGAAACACCATATATTTT. The full variable domain, with the rest looked up from reference TRBV19 and TRBJ1-3, is DGGITQSPKYLFRKEGQNVTLSCEQNLNHDAMYWYRQDPGQGLRLIYYSQIVNDFQKGDIAEGYSVSREKKESFPLTVTSAQKNPTAFYLCAIESSSGNTIYFGEGSWLTVV.

This chain uses TRBV28 with TRBJ1-4; D uncertain. Germline CDR1 is MDHEN and CDR2 is SYDVKM. The CDR3 sequence is 14 residues long. The germline V and J ends were trimmed by 4 bases and 5 bases, with 11 bases remaining between them. CDR3 loop: CASSSRHVNEKLFF. As DNA, the CDR3 is TGTGCCAGCAGTTCGAGACACGTAAATGAAAAACTGTTTTTT.